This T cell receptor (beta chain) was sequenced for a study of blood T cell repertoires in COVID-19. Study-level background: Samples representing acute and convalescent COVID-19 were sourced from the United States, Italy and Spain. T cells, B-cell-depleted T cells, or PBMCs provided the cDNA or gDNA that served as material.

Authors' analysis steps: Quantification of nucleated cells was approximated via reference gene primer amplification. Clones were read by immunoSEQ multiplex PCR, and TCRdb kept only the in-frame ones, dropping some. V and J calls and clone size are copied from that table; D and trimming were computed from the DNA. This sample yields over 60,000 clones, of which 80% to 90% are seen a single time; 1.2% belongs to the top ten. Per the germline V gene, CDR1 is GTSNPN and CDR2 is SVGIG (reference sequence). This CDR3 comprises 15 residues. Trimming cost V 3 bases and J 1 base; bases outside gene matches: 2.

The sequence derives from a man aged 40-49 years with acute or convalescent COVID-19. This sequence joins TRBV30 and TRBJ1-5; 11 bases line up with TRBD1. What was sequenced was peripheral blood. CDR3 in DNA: TGTGCCTGGAGGGGGACAGGGGGGAGCAATCAGCCCCAGCATTTT. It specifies CAWRGTGGSNQPQHF.